This T cell receptor beta chain was captured by sequencing in a study of T cells in Graves' hyperthyroidism and ophthalmopathy. Germline lookup yields CDR1 MNHEY and CDR2 SMNVEV (reference sequence). CDR3 size: 16 residues. Of note for this clonotype: Being one base from a much bigger clone, this may be a read error.

Amplified TCR beta CDR3 regions came from RNA transcripts. In the first-round RT-PCR of the TCR CDR3, the HTBI primer set was used. TCRdb fed the multiplex PCR reads into MiXCR, producing one record per CDR3 protein. The sample shows fewer than 550,000 distinct CDR3 sequences, 15% to 18% of them seen only once. Participants, patients aged 18 to 65, had newly diagnosed hyperthyroidism with a duration under 2 months. Lactation, pregnancy, other autoimmune disease or uncontrolled infection led to exclusion of patients. The TCR sequence derives from a woman aged 18 to 35 with Graves' hyperthyroidism. Sequencing was carried out using blood. V is TRBV27 and J is TRBJ1-4; no reliable D call. DNA of the CDR3: TGTGCCAGCAGTTCGTTAGGCGTTGCAACTAATGAAGAACTGTTTTTT. Translated: CASSSLGVATNEELFF.